This T cell receptor (beta chain) stems from a study of graft-versus-host responses after intestinal transplantation. Overall study: Recipients obtained multivisceral, liver-intestinal, or isolated intestinal transplants. The study gave all recipients anti-thymocyte globulin induction, then tacrolimus and steroids for 2 to 3 years.

Study-wide points: Researchers found GvH clones in recipient marrow, and some showed up first in ileum or blood. Association was observed between peak circulating GvH clone levels and early post-transplant HvG declines.

TCRdb's table, derived via immunoSEQ multiplex PCR, lists solely in-frame clones and lacks some. The sample includes around 110,000 clones, about nine tenths seen only once; the top ten take roughly 0.64%. This CDR3 region has 16 residues. The V gene end was trimmed by 7 bases and the J gene end by 4 bases; junction bases not matched to a gene: 15. Germline assignment: CDR1 MGHDK and CDR2 SYGVNS. A note on this clone: The antigen is unknown.

The origin of this receptor is a human donor who was the organ donor for an intestinal transplant. This chain connects TRBV25-1 to TRBJ1-2; 7 bases match TRBD1. The material sequenced was unstimulated CD4+ T cells sorted from spleen or lymph node cells, taken before transplant. DNA for the CDR3: TGTGCCAGCACCCAAGGCAATGTGGCAGGGGGCTATGGCTACACCTTC. Amino acids: CASTQGNVAGGYGYTF.